This T cell receptor beta chain was retrieved from a study of T-cell memory formation after mild COVID-19. Study-wide background: The two donors had largely donor-specific TCR clusters.

Sample barcodes and UMIs were carried by the TCR alpha and TCR beta cDNA libraries that 5'RACE generated with constant-segment primers. MiXCR, run by TCRdb on the 5' RACE reads, gives a single entry per CDR3 protein. The sample lists 350,000 or so distinct CDR3 sequences; less than 25% were seen once. Trimming at V came to 4 bases and at J to 6 bases, leaving 3 bases not matched to a gene. Germline lookup yields CDR1 SNHLY and CDR2 FYNNEI. CDR3 size: 14 residues. Broader study findings: Among CD4+ contracting clones, most were CM and EM, and CD8+ ones EMRA.

On this clonotype: The antigen is not known.

This chain connects TRBV2 to TRBJ2-3; 11 bases line up with TRBD1. This receptor was obtained from a man aged 18 to 30 who had mild COVID-19 (a few samples of this study predate the infection). Cell type and time point are not known. Sequences were obtained from PBMCs or a T cell subset sorted from them (not recorded which). CDR3 coding DNA: TGTGCCAGCAGTGGGGACAGGGGGGCCGATACGCAGTATTTT. This gives the protein CASSGDRGADTQYF. The full variable domain, rest sourced from reference TRBV2 and TRBJ2-3, is EPEVTQTPSHQVTQMGQEVILRCVPISNHLYFYWYRQILGQKVEFLVSFYNNEISEKSEIFDDQFSVERPDGSNFTLKIRSTKLEDSAMYFCASSGDRGADTQYFGPGTRLTVL.